Following are 23 T cell receptor beta chains from one sample sequenced in a study of T cells in Graves' hyperthyroidism and ophthalmopathy. There were TCR beta CDR3 regions amplified from RNA transcripts. During a first-round RT-PCR of the TCR CDR3, the HTBI primer set was used. TCRdb reprocessed the multiplex PCR reads via MiXCR and lists one record per CDR3 protein. The profile shows some 92,000 distinct CDR3 sequences, around 42% of them singletons. The sample taken for sequencing was peripheral blood or thyroid tissue (not recorded which). The receptors here all came from a woman aged 30 to 39 with Graves' hyperthyroidism.

Remarks on this clonotype: A single base separates this from a much larger clone, so it may be a read error. The chain recombines TRBV12-3 or TRBV12-4 with TRBJ1-1; weak D call: TRBD1 (5 bases). V was clipped by 7 bases and J by 11 bases, with 11 bases between them. The CDR3 spans 10 residues. The CDR3 loop is CASTRGRAFF. In DNA, the CDR3 is TGTGCCAGCACGAGGGGTCGGGCTTTCTTT.

The V gene is TRBV5-1, the J gene TRBJ1-1; the match to TRBD1 covers 12 bases. V trimming: 5 bases; J trimming: 4 bases; junction bases outside the gene matches: 9. Germline-derived CDR1 and CDR2 are SGHRS and YFSETQ. The length of the CDR3 is 16 residues. CDR3 sequence reads: CASRPGTGGWGTEAFF. The CDR3 nucleotides are TGCGCCAGCAGGCCTGGGACAGGGGGCTGGGGCACTGAAGCTTTCTTT. Combining the CDR3 with reference TRBV5-1 and TRBJ1-1 gives the whole variable domain KAGVTQTPRYLIKTRGQQVTLSCSPISGHRSVSWYQQTPGQGLQFLFEYFSETQRNKGNFPGRFSGRQFSNSRSEMNVSTLELGDSALYLCASRPGTGGWGTEAFFGQGTRLTVV.

The CDR3: CASSRFVESEQFF. The CDR3 DNA sequence: TGTGCCAGCAGCCGCTTCGTTGAAAGTGAGCAGTTCTTC. This rearrangement joins TRBV7-8 to TRBJ2-1, with D unresolved. V lost 5 bases and J 9 bases, leaving 14 bases between the germline ends. This CDR3 spans 13 amino acids. Germline loops: CDR1 SGHVS, CDR2 FQNEAQ.

Here the CDR3 reads CASSTPGRYEQYF. CDR3 in DNA: TGTGCCAGCAGCACCCCCGGACGGTACGAGCAGTACTTC. The J gene is TRBJ2-7, the V gene TRBV7-9; D not resolved. Germline lookup yields CDR1 SEHNR and CDR2 FQNEAQ (reference sequence). V lost 5 bases and J lost 4, with 12 bases in between. The CDR3 covers 13 residues.

This clonotype was seen repeatedly, ten times or more. The rearrangement uses TRBV6-1 and TRBJ2-2; D ambiguous. V lost 4 bases and J 8 bases, leaving 11 bases between the germline ends. The germline V gene has CDR1 MNHNS and CDR2 SASEGT. The CDR3 extends over 13 amino acids. CDR3 sequence (DNA): TGTGCCAGCAGTGCGGCGACGGCTGGGGAGCTGTTTTTT. This gives the protein CASSAATAGELFF.

The rearrangement uses TRBV7-8 and TRBJ1-5, with D perhaps matching TRBD1 (6 bases). Per germline, CDR1 SGHVS and CDR2 FQNEAQ. The CDR3 is 15 amino acids. Trimming shortened V by 5 bases and J by 7 bases, and 18 bases separated the two germline ends. CDR3 in amino acids: CASSMYAGETQPQHF. The DNA for the CDR3 is TGTGCCAGCAGCATGTACGCAGGGGAGACCCAGCCCCAGCATTTT. The full variable domain, rest sourced from reference TRBV7-8 and TRBJ1-5, is GAGVSQSPRYKVAKRGQDVALRCDPISGHVSLFWYQQALGQGPEFLTYFQNEAQLDKSGLPSDRFFAERPEGSVSTLKIQRTQQEDSAVYLCASSMYAGETQPQHFGDGTRLSIL.

This sequence joins TRBV2 and TRBJ2-5, with no clear D. This CDR3 has 13 amino acids. Germline CDR1 and CDR2: SNHLY and FYNNEI. Trimming shortened V by 5 bases and J by 9 bases, and 16 bases separated the two germline ends. The CDR3 region is CASSSDMNQPQYF. The CDR3 nucleotides read TGTGCCAGCAGTTCCGACATGAATCAGCCCCAGTACTTC.

This clonotype was counted a single time. It is unclear where the CDR3 begins or ends on the DNA, so no DNA is shown, and the CDR3 is as TCRdb lists it. The chain has TRBV15 and TRBJ1-6; the tabulated D call, TRBD1, remains unverified against the DNA. Germline CDR1 LNHNV, CDR2 YYDKDF (reference sequence). The CDR3 comprises 18 residues, both ends counted. This chain's CDR3 is CATSGTLWGLGSDSPLHF.

The chain couples TRBV20-1 to TRBJ2-7; 10 nucleotides match TRBD2. Germline V gives CDR1 DFQATT, CDR2 SNEGSKA (reference sequence). After removal of 1 base from V and 2 bases from J, the junction contained 5 bases not matched to a gene. The CDR3 length is 15 residues. CDR3 loop: CSARGFSGRPYEQYF. The CDR3 region has the DNA TGCAGTGCTAGAGGCTTTAGCGGGAGGCCCTACGAGCAGTACTTC.

This clonotype was counted ten times or more. The gene calls are TRBV4-2 and TRBJ2-2; D is undetermined. Between the trimmed V and J ends, which lost 2 bases and 7 bases, there was a span of 5 bases. Germline V gene data show CDR1 as LGHNA and CDR2 as YNFKEQ. The CDR3 length is 12 residues. CDR3 region: CASSQNNGELFF. The CDR3 DNA reads TGTGCCAGCAGCCAAAATAACGGGGAGCTGTTTTTT.

The rearrangement uses TRBV9 and TRBJ2-5, with D perhaps TRBD1 or TRBD2 (5 bases each). The germline V gene encodes CDR1 SGDLS and CDR2 YYNGEE. This CDR3 contains 16 residues. V was cut by 0 bases and J by 0 bases, with 12 bases left in between. CDR3 loop: CASSVGFGTDQETQYF. In DNA, the CDR3 is TGTGCCAGCAGCGTAGGGTTCGGGACGGACCAAGAGACCCAGTACTTC. Based on the CDR3 plus reference TRBV9 and TRBJ2-5, the full variable domain is DSGVTQTPKHLITATGQRVTLRCSPRSGDLSVYWYQQSLDQGLQFLIQYYNGEERAKGNILERFSAQQFPDLHSELNLSSLELGDSALYFCASSVGFGTDQETQYFGPGTRLLVL.

This clonotype has a count of ten or more. The rearrangement links TRBV13 to TRBJ2-3; unclear D gene. Germline V gene data show CDR1 as PRHDT and CDR2 as FYEKMQ (reference sequence). The V gene lost 5 bases and the J gene lost 3 bases, with 6 bases spanning the gap. This CDR3 comprises 12 residues. The CDR3 sequence is CASSRPTDTQYF. The CDR3 coding sequence is TGTGCCAGCAGCCGACCTACAGATACGCAGTATTTT. Drawing the rest from reference TRBV13 and TRBJ2-3, the complete variable domain is AAGVIQSPRHLIKEKRETATLKCYPIPRHDTVYWYQQGPGQDPQFLISFYEKMQSDKGSIPDRFSAQQFSDYHSELNMSSLELGDSALYFCASSRPTDTQYFGPGTRLTVL.

Concerning this clonotype: Because it lacks the conserved phenylalanine or tryptophan at the end, this CDR3 is likely a read error. V gene TRBV11-1 combines with J gene TRBJ2-3; 7 bases fit TRBD2. Germline CDR1 and CDR2: SGHAT and FQDESV (reference sequence). The CDR3 is made up of 16 amino acids. The V segment lost 2 bases and the J segment 6 bases; nucleotides outside the gene matches: 11. The DNA for the CDR3 is TGTGCCAGCAGCTTATACCGTACCGGGAGGTTTGATACGCAGTATTCT. Its translation: CASSLYRTGRFDTQYS.

The chain uses TRBV20-1 and TRBJ1-6; 9 bases are shared with TRBD1. The V segment lost 4 bases and the J segment 16 bases; nucleotides outside the gene matches: 17. The germline V gene has CDR1 DFQATT and CDR2 SNEGSKA (reference sequence). This CDR3 has 15 amino acids. For the CDR3, the DNA is TGCAGTGCTACCCCCACCCGGACAGGGGACATTCCTCTCCACTTT. Translating it yields CSATPTRTGDIPLHF.

This clonotype came up many times. The chain is built from TRBV15 and TRBJ2-6; possibly TRBD2 for D (6 bases). Germline V gives CDR1 LNHNV, CDR2 YYDKDF (reference sequence). Trimming took off 5 bases at V and 2 bases at J, with 10 bases between the two ends. The CDR3 runs to 15 residues. Written as DNA, the CDR3 is TGTGCCACCAGCGCGGGGTTAACTGGGGCCAACGTCCTGACTTTC. Residues: CATSAGLTGANVLTF.

This clonotype was recorded many times. The chain employs TRBV2 and TRBJ1-6; D remains ambiguous. Germline assignment: CDR1 SNHLY and CDR2 FYNNEI. The CDR3 contains 14 residues. Trimming stripped 1 base from V and 7 bases from J, with 8 bases between. CDR3 protein: CASSEDASNSPLHF. The CDR3 nucleotides read TGTGCCAGCAGTGAAGATGCCTCAAATTCACCCCTCCACTTT.

This clonotype was seen repeatedly, ten times or more. The rearrangement links TRBV14 to TRBJ2-2, with no clear D. Trimming shortened V by 0 bases and J by 2 bases, and 1 base separated the two germline ends. The CDR3 consists of 13 residues. Germline loops: CDR1 SGHDN, CDR2 FVKESK. The CDR3 bases are TGTGCCAGCAGCCAAGATAACACCGGGGAGCTGTTTTTT. Encoded protein: CASSQDNTGELFF.

This clonotype has a count of ten or more. The chain recombines TRBV7-3 with TRBJ2-7; no clear D gene. This CDR3 is built from 13 residues. Germline CDR1 SGHTA, CDR2 FQGTGA. V was cut by 2 bases and J by 3 bases, with 8 bases left in between. In nucleotides, the CDR3 is TGTGCCAGCAGCTTAGCGGCAAACTACGAGCAGTACTTC. Encoded protein: CASSLAANYEQYF. Supplemented by reference TRBV7-3 and TRBJ2-7, the full variable domain reads GAGVSQTPSNKVTEKGKYVELRCDPISGHTALYWYRQSLGQGPEFLIYFQGTGAADDSGLPNDRFFAVRPEGSVSTLKIQRTERGDSAVYLCASSLAANYEQYFGPGTRLTVT.

This clonotype was recorded a few times. The chain uses TRBV28 and TRBJ1-1, with no clear D. V was trimmed by 7 bases and J by 4 bases, leaving 22 bases between them. The CDR3 has 16 amino acids. The germline gives CDR1 MDHEN, CDR2 SYDVKM. CDR3 protein: CASTKTALDRFTEAFF. The DNA for the CDR3 is TGTGCCAGCACCAAGACGGCGCTAGACCGGTTCACTGAAGCTTTCTTT. The variable domain in full, with the rest retrieved from reference TRBV28 and TRBJ1-1, is DVKVTQSSRYLVKRTGEKVFLECVQDMDHENMFWYRQDPGLGLRLIYFSYDVKMKEKGDIPEGYSVSREKKERFSLILESASTNQTSMYLCASTKTALDRFTEAFFGQGTRLTVV.

The chain links TRBV7-2 to TRBJ2-5, with TRBD2 matching over 10 bases. The CDR3 spans 16 residues. V shed 1 base, J shed 3 bases, and the junction held 5 bases outside the gene matches. Germline loops: CDR1 SGHTA, CDR2 FQGNSA. CDR3 bases: TGTGCCAGCAGCTTAGGAGGCCTAGCGGGAGAAGAGACCCAGTACTTC. Amino acids: CASSLGGLAGEETQYF.

The chain carries TRBV15 and TRBJ2-5; 9 bases align to TRBD1. Trimming removed 3 bases from V and 2 bases from J; junction bases left unmatched: 7. Germline values: CDR1 LNHNV, CDR2 YYDKDF (reference sequence). CDR3 length equals 16 residues. The CDR3 spells CATSSRPQGAQETQYF. Written as DNA, the CDR3 is TGTGCCACCAGCAGCCGACCACAGGGGGCGCAAGAGACCCAGTACTTC.

This clonotype was seen a few times. This chain connects TRBV30 to TRBJ2-2; 7 bases are shared with TRBD1. Losses at the gene ends were 4 bases for V and 6 bases for J; bases not matched to a gene: 5. CDR3 length equals 13 residues. Germline CDR1 is GTSNPN and CDR2 is SVGIG (reference sequence). The CDR3 nucleotides are TGTGCCTGGAAGTATCAGGGGGCCGGGGAGCTGTTTTTT. Translation gives CAWKYQGAGELFF.

To note about this clonotype: The junction does not match germline at one end; this may be a read error. The rearrangement links TRBV5-1 to TRBJ1-4; D is unresolved. Germline V gene lookup returns CDR1 SGHRS and CDR2 YFSETQ. The length of the CDR3 is 15 residues. The CDR3 region has the DNA TGTGCCAGCAGCACCCCCGGACGGTACTCTGGAAAACTGTTTTTT. Its translation: CASSTPGRYSGKLFF.